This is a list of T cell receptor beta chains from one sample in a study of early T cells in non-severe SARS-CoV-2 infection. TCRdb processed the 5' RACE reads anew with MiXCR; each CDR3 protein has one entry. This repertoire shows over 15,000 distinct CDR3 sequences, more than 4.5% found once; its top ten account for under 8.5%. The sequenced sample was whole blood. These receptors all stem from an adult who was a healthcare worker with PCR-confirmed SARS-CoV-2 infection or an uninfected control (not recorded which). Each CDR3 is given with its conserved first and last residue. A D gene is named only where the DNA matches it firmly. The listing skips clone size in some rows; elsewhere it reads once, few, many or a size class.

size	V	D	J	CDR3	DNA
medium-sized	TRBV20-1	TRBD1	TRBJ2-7	CSARPLLRTGKDEQYF	TGCAGTGCTAGACCCCTATTACGGACAGGGAAGGACGAGCAGTACTTC
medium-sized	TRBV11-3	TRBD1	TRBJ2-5	CASRQGDRGSETQYF	TGTGCCAGCAGGCAGGGGGACAGGGGATCAGAGACCCAGTACTTC
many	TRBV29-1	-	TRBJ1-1	CSVEGPKLNTEAFF	TGCAGCGTTGAAGGCCCCAAACTCAACACTGAAGCTTTCTTT
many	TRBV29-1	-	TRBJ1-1	CSVQQGRTEAFF	TGCAGCGTTCAACAGGGACGCACTGAAGCTTTCTTT
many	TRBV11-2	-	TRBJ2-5	CASSPGLHRETQYF	TGTGCCAGCAGCCCCGGACTGCACCGGGAGACCCAGTACTTC
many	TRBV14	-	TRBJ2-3	CASSLPGLVRTDTQYF	TGTGCCAGCAGCCTGCCGGGACTCGTGCGCACAGATACGCAGTATTTT
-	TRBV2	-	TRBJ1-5	CASSVQGRNQPQHF	TGTGCCAGCAGTGTGCAGGGCCGTAATCAGCCCCAGCATTTT
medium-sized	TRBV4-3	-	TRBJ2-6	CASSHVTGANVLTF	TGCGCCAGCAGCCACGTGACCGGGGCCAACGTCCTGACTTTC
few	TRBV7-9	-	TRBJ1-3	CASSLPTGNTIYF	TGTGCCAGCAGCTTACCGACTGGAAACACCATATATTTT
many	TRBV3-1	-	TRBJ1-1	CASSREAWAEAFF	TGTGCCAGCAGCCGGGAGGCGTGGGCTGAAGCTTTCTTT
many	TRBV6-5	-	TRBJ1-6	CASSYSRSGWSSYNSPLHF	TGTGCCAGCAGTTACTCCAGGTCGGGGTGGAGCTCCTATAATTCACCCCTCCACTTT
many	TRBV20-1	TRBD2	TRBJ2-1	CSAKKTSGDEQFF	TGCAGTGCGAAGAAAACTAGCGGCGATGAGCAGTTCTTC
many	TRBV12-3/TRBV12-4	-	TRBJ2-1	CASSSVRGVVF	TGTGCCAGCAGTTCCGTCCGGGGAGTCGTCTTC
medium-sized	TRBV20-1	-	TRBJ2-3	CSAGSMADTQYF	TGCAGTGCAGGGAGTATGGCGGATACGCAGTATTTT
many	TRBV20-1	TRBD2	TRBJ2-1	CSARGLAGGPSYNEQFF	TGCAGTGCTAGAGGACTAGCGGGAGGGCCTTCCTACAATGAGCAGTTCTTC
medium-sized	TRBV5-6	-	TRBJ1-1	CASSSWGYTEAFF	TGTGCCAGCAGTTCCTGGGGGTACACTGAAGCTTTCTTT
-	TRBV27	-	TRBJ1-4	CASSFRQGFEKLFF	TGTGCCAGCAGTTTCAGGCAGGGGTTCGAAAAACTGTTTTTT
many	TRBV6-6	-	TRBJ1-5	CASTNGRQPQHF	TGTGCCAGCACCAACGGTCGTCAGCCCCAGCATTTT
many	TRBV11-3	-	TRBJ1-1	CASSSTNRAEAFF	TGTGCCAGCAGCTCCACGAACAGGGCCGAAGCTTTCTTT
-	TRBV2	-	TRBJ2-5	CATVPGVQETQYF	TGTGCCACCGTGCCGGGGGTCCAAGAGACCCAGTACTTC